This T cell receptor (beta chain) was profiled in a study of cytomegalovirus exposure and HLA in healthy donors (dated by TCRdb to the late 2010s). Regarding the complete study: An earlier analysis of roughly 570 of the donors reported 276 Gb of sequence data and around 100 million unique TCR beta sequences obtained from about 200 million T cells. An early release that covered some 630 HLA-typed donors contained approximately 300 gigabases of sequencing data and roughly 84 million unique TCR sequences. Of the roughly 410 genotyped donors, 65% to 90% were placed in the genetic ancestry cluster associated with self-reported Caucasian donors. The study was designed to test whether signatures of past pathogen exposure could be identified by cataloging public T cell receptors. Using immunosequencing, the study profiled T cell repertoires from some 670 subjects and related those repertoires to cytomegalovirus serostatus. In addition to the first cohort of approximately 670 subjects, a separate validation cohort of 120 different subjects was used. To predict cytomegalovirus infection status, the study combined high-throughput TCR immunosequencing, statistical association of individual TCRs with disease status, and machine learning. A later analysis re-analyzed previously published TCR beta repertoires from roughly 600 donors and added high-resolution HLA genotyping to study TCR occurrence patterns. In the later analysis, no new phenotypic data were used to find candidate immune exposures; instead, reliance was placed on TCR beta sequences and their occurrence across donors. An earlier analysis of approximately 580 of the donors used high-throughput TCR beta sequencing to judge whether each TCR beta V gene segment behaved as functional or pseudogenic. Donor age, sex, ethnicity and CMV serostatus were compiled together with the repertoire data. A later genetic analysis took genome-wide SNP genotypes for about 55% of the 666 donors and used that subset as a discovery cohort. All discovery cohort repertoires had been generated using a single sequencing platform. HLA typing included class I and class II loci at four-digit resolution. The number of donors typed differed by locus, with 629-630 for A, B, C, DRB1 and DQB1, over 500 for DQA1, 600 to 610 for DPA1, and approximately 470 for DPB1. Because of strong linkage in the cohort, roughly five DR-DQ haplotypes were treated as single units for association and clustering. Across about 370 genotyped donors of the cohort, an average of approximately 240,000 unique TCR beta nucleotide sequences per donor were sequenced, and roughly 18% of those sequences were non-productive.

Points on this clone: It lacks a known antigen. No qualities accompany the bases; no much larger clone lies one base away.

What the study reported, not specific to this receptor: A total of fewer than 200 TCR beta chains were listed by the study as associated with cytomegalovirus. A later analysis associated around 16,000 TCR beta sequences with specific HLA alleles at a false discovery rate of 0.05. The cohort was sequenced for TCR beta chains only, and without alpha or paired-chain data the features that could be detected were limited. Because HLA typing was unavailable for some donors at each locus, only the typed subset was used in association tests. In a later genetic analysis, fewer N-insertions in productive TCRs were reported among donors in an Asian-associated ancestry cluster than the roughly 700-donor mean. A further reported finding was that TCR beta sequences accurately predicted the HLA-A and HLA-B alleles for most subjects in the first cohort. Compared with equally common non-associated chains, HLA-associated TCR beta chains in a later analysis were more clonally expanded and had lower generation probabilities. Most TCR sequences were observed very rarely across donors, whereas some public TCRs were present in many individuals. Immune exposure information for the cohort was limited to CMV serostatus. The sequencing pipeline was judged likely to have produced a cluster of highly shared sequence variants as a technical artifact. According to a later analysis, most CMV-associated TCR beta chains appeared to be HLA-restricted, and the HLA associations seemed to be driven largely by CMV exposure. The classifier was reported to diagnose cytomegalovirus status with high specificity and sensitivity in both the original cohort and the validation cohort. An association between a missense DCLRE1C variant and V-gene and J-gene trimming of TCR beta chains was found in a later genetic analysis and replicated in an independent cohort. Roughly uniform sequencing depth across donors was assumed in presence/absence analyses, although this assumption may not hold. The authors suggested that the approach could potentially be extended to other disease states and immunological phenotypes. Assigning TCR associations to individual alleles was difficult when HLA alleles, especially DR and DQ, strongly co-occurred. An earlier analysis of approximately 600 of the donors showed that most TCR beta V segments appeared in productive rearrangements either about 87% or about 30% of the time, which broadly matched IMGT annotations. In a later analysis, the rate of TCR association differed among HLA loci, with DRB1 alleles having the most associated TCRs and HLA-C alleles having the fewest. Because counts were too low, seventeen rarely observed V segments, including chromosome 9 orphons, were excluded from the earlier analysis of 587 of the donors. Correlated functional status among segregating V segments might reflect linkage disequilibrium, but an unknown experimental factor could not be ruled out. Some IMGT-functional V segments, including TRBV6-2 and TRBV6-3, could not be told apart with the 87-base-pair reads, so those segments were excluded. A later analysis reported that several top co-occurrence clusters appeared linked to parvovirus B19, influenza, CMV and Epstein-Barr virus. A few of the identified cytomegalovirus-associated TCR beta chains were confirmed in vitro to be specific for cytomegalovirus antigens.

The cohort was made up of around 720 healthy bone marrow donors. All cohort members were sampled while nominally healthy, although unrecorded immune exposures were likely present. The donor was CMV seronegative and belonged to the group of several hundred seronegative cohort members. Each donor provided a peripheral blood sample, and peripheral blood mononuclear cells were used for TCR beta sequencing. The Qiagen DNeasy Blood Extraction Kit was used to extract genomic DNA from the blood cell samples. Sequences SQVTM (CDR1) and ANQGSEA (CDR2) are obtained from the germline V gene. Trimming removed 7 bases from V and 1 base from J, leaving 10 bases between the germline ends. The CDR3 runs 12 amino acids, cysteine and phenylalanine included. Only the CDR3 portion is preserved as DNA: 36 bases, with reading frame beginning at the first base. Library preparation was by the immunoSEQ multiplex PCR assay. A mixture of 60 forward primers for TCR Vbeta segments and 13 reverse primers for TCR Jbeta segments was used in the multiplex PCR. The CDR3 region of rearranged TCR beta genes was amplified from genomic DNA by a multiplex PCR assay. Amplified TCR beta libraries were sequenced as 87-base-pair reads on the Illumina HiSeq System. The paper's processing steps were these. Across the 700 or so repertoires, a later analysis counted around 80 million unique TCR beta chains, some 11 million of which were shared by at least two donors. To remove PCR and sequencing errors, raw reads were error-corrected and collapsed into unique sequences using a nearest-neighbor algorithm that merged closely related sequences. CDR3 sequences were aligned to IMGT reference sequences to assign V, D and J gene segments. For a sequence to be retained, a match of at least six nucleotides to both a V gene segment and a J gene segment was required. Rearrangements were classified as productive when the CDR3 lacked stop codons and remained in frame with V and J, and all other rearrangements were classified as non-productive. CDR3 was defined by IMGT convention, running from the second conserved V-encoded cysteine to the conserved J-encoded phenylalanine. The earlier analysis of about 530 of the donors excluded any sequence lacking an unambiguous match to a single V gene segment. In an earlier analysis of roughly 500 of the donors, V segments were called functional above 56.7% productive rearrangements and were called segregating when the between-donor standard deviation exceeded 5%. A statistical classification framework was built to diagnose cytomegalovirus status from the catalog of TCR beta chain sequences. In a later analysis, TCR nucleotide sequences were compared against IMGT/GENE-DB human TR gene sequences so that V and J genes could be assigned. Using the TCRdist pipeline, a later analysis assigned CDR3 sequences along with most-parsimonious VDJ recombination scenarios. In a later analysis, each TCR beta chain was defined by its CDR3 amino acid sequence together with its V-gene family, and reads lacking a unique V-gene family were excluded. To address suspected cross-contamination and a sequencing artifact, a later analysis removed 550 to 750 highly shared, low-generation-probability nucleotide sequences. In a later analysis, a clonal expansion index was calculated for each public chain from normalized within-repertoire ranks of inferred template counts. In a later analysis, generation probabilities were computed using a VDJ recombination model fitted to out-of-frame rearrangements, and the results were checked against IGoR. Hypergeometric tests were used in a later analysis to score TCR-TCR, TCR-HLA and TCR-CMV co-occurrence, with a repertoire-size bias correction applied to the TCR pairs. A later analysis estimated false discovery rates by permuting HLA or CMV assignments 20 times. A later analysis grouped co-occurring TCRs with DBSCAN, adding TCRdist sequence similarity when clustering within HLA-allele-positive subsets. Co-occurrence clustering excluded repertoires with fewer than 30,000 or more than 120,000 public chains, plus five with anomalous nucleotide sharing. Drawn from immuneACCESS, this table holds only the in-frame rearrangements with V and J called that TCRdb kept. Clones are partly lost; checked studies trace under half to an unresolved V gene and leave the rest unexplained. The DNA was the basis for D and trimming; V, J and clone size are from that table. For this sample there are around 180,000 clones; about 78% appear just once. Of the sample, around 5.7% falls within the top ten clones.

Sequencing was carried out using PBMCs. The chain is encoded by TRBV29-1 joined to TRBJ1-1, and TRBD1 may be the D gene, going by 5 matching bases. This TCR came from a man between 40 and 49 years old in good health and CMV-seronegative. The CDR3 here reads CSAGTGNTEAFF. The base sequence is TGCAGCGCCGGGACTGGGAACACTGAAGCTTTCTTT.